Listed here are 15 T cell receptor beta chains from one sample, sequenced in a study of CD8 T cells in seronegative destructive rheumatoid arthritis. Assay: immunoSEQ multiplex PCR; the TCRdb copy retains only in-frame clones and omits some. The table has roughly 13,000 clones, 75% to 90% seen once. Specimen: CD8+ T cells from blood. These receptors were collected from a woman in her thirties or forties with seronegative destructive rheumatoid arthritis.

This chain joins TRBV6-5 and TRBJ2-7; the D is unclear. The V gene lost 5 bases and the J gene lost 6 bases, with 14 bases spanning the gap. This CDR3 region has 13 residues. Per the germline V gene, CDR1 is MNHEY and CDR2 is SVGAGI. The CDR3: CASSERGWAEQYF. In DNA, the CDR3 is TGTGCCAGCAGTGAACGTGGGTGGGCCGAGCAGTACTTC.

The V call is TRBV6-5, the J call TRBJ2-5, with TRBD2 matching over 8 bases. This CDR3 has 13 amino acids. The ends lost 0 bases at V and 9 bases at J; junction bases unmatched: 3. CDR1 is MNHEY and CDR2 is SVGAGI in the germline V gene. CDR3 sequence: CASSYSSGRAQYF. The CDR3, as DNA: TGTGCCAGCAGTTACTCTTCCGGGAGGGCCCAGTACTTC.

The chain employs TRBV14 and TRBJ2-7, with D possibly TRBD2 on 6 matching bases. The CDR3 consists of 12 residues. Germline lookup yields CDR1 SGHDN and CDR2 FVKESK. With 4 bases removed from V and 7 bases from J, the gap between germline ends came to 11 bases. CDR3 coding DNA: TGTGCCAGCAGCCCGGGGAGGATTGAGCAGTACTTC. Translating gives CASSPGRIEQYF.

This clone was seen only a few times. The chain employs TRBV28 and TRBJ1-5; D not resolved. V was clipped by 11 bases and J by 9 bases, with 8 bases between them. Germline loops: CDR1 MDHEN, CDR2 SYDVKM. This CDR3 spans 9 amino acids. CDR3 region: CAGGRPQHF. The CDR3 coding sequence is TGTGCCGGCGGCAGGCCCCAGCATTTT. The full variable domain, in which reference TRBV28 and TRBJ1-5 provide the parts outside the CDR3, is DVKVTQSSRYLVKRTGEKVFLECVQDMDHENMFWYRQDPGLGLRLIYFSYDVKMKEKGDIPEGYSVSREKKERFSLILESASTNQTSMYLCAGGRPQHFGDGTRLSIL.

The chain has TRBV4-1 and TRBJ2-5, with D unresolved. The CDR3 is made up of 13 amino acids. From germline, CDR1 is MGHRA and CDR2 YSYEKL. V lost 0 bases and J 7 bases, leaving 9 bases between the germline ends. The CDR3 region is CASSQDFSGTQYF. CDR3 DNA sequence: TGCGCCAGCAGCCAAGACTTCTCAGGGACCCAGTACTTC.

This chain joins TRBV30 and TRBJ1-2, with 8 bases that match TRBD1. The trim removed 0 bases at V and 4 bases at J, leaving 7 bases unmatched. This CDR3 region has 15 residues. CDR1 and CDR2 from the germline V gene are GTSNPN and SVGIG (reference sequence). The CDR3: CAWSVGRGLIYGYTF. For the CDR3, the DNA is TGTGCCTGGAGTGTGGGCAGGGGGCTAATCTATGGCTACACCTTC.

The chain combines TRBV27 with TRBJ1-1, with no clear D. Trimming pared 5 bases from V and 2 bases from J, leaving 18 bases between. The CDR3 runs 16 residues. CDR1 is MNHEY and CDR2 is SMNVEV in the germline V gene (reference sequence). The CDR3 is CASSLYPGTLNTEAFF. The CDR3 DNA reads TGTGCCAGCAGTCTCTACCCGGGAACCTTAAACACTGAAGCTTTCTTT.

The V call is TRBV4-1, the J call TRBJ1-1; 7 nucleotides line up with TRBD1. This CDR3 spans 15 amino acids. Trimming cost V 6 bases and J 0 bases; bases outside gene matches: 7. Per the germline V gene, CDR1 is MGHRA and CDR2 is YSYEKL. For the CDR3, the DNA is TGCGCCAGCAGTCCCGGGACAGTTATGAACACTGAAGCTTTCTTT. Its protein is CASSPGTVMNTEAFF.

Comment on this clone: Other DNA variants within this sample encode the same CDR3. The chain carries TRBV28 and TRBJ1-6, with TRBD1 identical over 7 bases. CDR3 length equals 14 residues. J gave up 5 bases and V 5 bases, and 3 bases lay outside the gene matches. Germline lookup yields CDR1 MDHEN and CDR2 SYDVKM. The CDR3 DNA sequence: TGTGCCAGCAGTCTCACAGGGGATAATTCACCCCTCCACTTT. Protein: CASSLTGDNSPLHF.

This chain links TRBV6-4 with TRBJ2-1; 11 bases agree with TRBD2. Germline CDR1 reads MRHNA; CDR2 reads SNTAGT. The V gene end was trimmed by 3 bases and the J gene end by 6 bases; junction bases not matched to a gene: 4. CDR3 length: 15 residues. Here the CDR3 DNA reads TGTGCCAGCAGTGAGGCTAGCGGGGGGAGCAATGAGCAGTTCTTC. Protein product: CASSEASGGSNEQFF.

The chain employs TRBV5-1 and TRBJ2-2; 8 positions agree with TRBD1. The CDR3 loop spans 16 amino acids. Germline V gene lookup returns CDR1 SGHRS and CDR2 YFSETQ. The V and J ends lost 3 bases and 4 bases, in that order; junction bases with no gene match: 8. The CDR3 loop reads CASSSDRVGGTGELFF. The CDR3 DNA reads TGCGCCAGCAGCTCGGACAGGGTGGGCGGCACCGGGGAGCTGTTTTTT.

The chain has TRBV7-3 and TRBJ2-3; D might be TRBD1 (6 bases). Deletions cut 5 bases from V and 4 bases from J, with 16 bases between. Germline CDR1 and CDR2: SGHTA and FQGTGA. This CDR3 is built from 15 residues. The CDR3, as DNA: TGTGCCAGCAGCCGGACAGCTAGGTTAGCAGATACGCAGTATTTT. This codes for CASSRTARLADTQYF.

The V gene is TRBV2, the J gene TRBJ2-6; D call uncertain. From germline, CDR1 is SNHLY and CDR2 FYNNEI. The CDR3 loop spans 14 amino acids. V gave up 5 bases and J gave up 2 bases, with 7 bases separating them. DNA of the CDR3: TGTGCCAGCAGTCCCCCCGCTGGGGCCAACGTCCTGACTTTC. Its translation is CASSPPAGANVLTF.

The rearrangement uses TRBV2 and TRBJ1-2, with a weak D call TRBD1 (6 bases). This CDR3 region has 16 residues. V shed 5 bases and J shed 0 bases, with 16 bases lying between them. The germline CDR1 and CDR2 sequences are SNHLY and FYNNEI. The CDR3 loop is CASSSTGQRANYGYTF. The CDR3, as DNA: TGTGCCAGCAGTTCGACCGGACAGAGAGCTAACTATGGCTACACCTTC.

The genes are TRBV9 and TRBJ1-4; 10 bases are a match to TRBD1. CDR3 length: 17 residues. The J segment lost 5 bases and the V segment lost 0 bases, leaving 7 bases of the junction unmatched. Germline CDR1 is SGDLS and CDR2 is YYNGEE. CDR3 nucleotide sequence: TGTGCCAGCAGCGTAGGGGGACAGGGGAACCCAAATGAAAAACTGTTTTTT. Its translation is CASSVGGQGNPNEKLFF.